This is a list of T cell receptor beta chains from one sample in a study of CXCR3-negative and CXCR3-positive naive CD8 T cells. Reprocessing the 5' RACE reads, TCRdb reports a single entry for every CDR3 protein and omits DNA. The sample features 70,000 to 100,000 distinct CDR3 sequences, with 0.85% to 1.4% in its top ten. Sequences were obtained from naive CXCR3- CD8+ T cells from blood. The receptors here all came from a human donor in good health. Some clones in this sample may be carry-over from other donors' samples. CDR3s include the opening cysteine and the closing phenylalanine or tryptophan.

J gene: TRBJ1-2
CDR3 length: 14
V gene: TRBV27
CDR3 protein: CASSPLRSYYGYTF

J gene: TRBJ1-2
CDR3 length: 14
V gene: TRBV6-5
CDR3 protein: CASSYRGLYYGYTF

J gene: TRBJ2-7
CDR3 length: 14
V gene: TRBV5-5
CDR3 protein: CASSRPGENYEQYF

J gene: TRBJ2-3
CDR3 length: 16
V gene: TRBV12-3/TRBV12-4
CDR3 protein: CASSTRDHRLTDTQYF

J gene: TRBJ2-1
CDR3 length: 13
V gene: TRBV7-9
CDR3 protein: CASSPRYTNEQFF

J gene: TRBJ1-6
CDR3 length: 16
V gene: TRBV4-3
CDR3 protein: CASSQDPRDRNSPLHF

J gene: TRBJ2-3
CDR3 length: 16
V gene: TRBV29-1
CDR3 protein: CSVDNWSETSTDTQYF

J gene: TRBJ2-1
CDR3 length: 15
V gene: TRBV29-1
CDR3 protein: CSVEGGQRGYNEQFF

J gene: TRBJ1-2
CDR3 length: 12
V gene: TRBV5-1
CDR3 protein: CASSLEVEGYTF

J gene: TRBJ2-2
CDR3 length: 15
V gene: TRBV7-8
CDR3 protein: CASSLGTGDTGELFF

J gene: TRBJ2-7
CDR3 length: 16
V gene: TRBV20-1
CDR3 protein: CSARDFGGLVPYEQYF

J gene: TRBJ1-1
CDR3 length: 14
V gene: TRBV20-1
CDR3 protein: CSASIPLGNTEAFF

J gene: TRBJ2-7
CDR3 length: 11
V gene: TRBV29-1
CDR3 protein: CSVEGQFEQYF

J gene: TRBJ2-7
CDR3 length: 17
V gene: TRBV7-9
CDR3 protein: CASSFSPVGQSSYEQYF

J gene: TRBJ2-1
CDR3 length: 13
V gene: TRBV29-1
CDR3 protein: CSVVGGGYNEQFF

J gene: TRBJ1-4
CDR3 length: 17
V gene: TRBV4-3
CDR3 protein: CASSQEVLGTGYEKLFF

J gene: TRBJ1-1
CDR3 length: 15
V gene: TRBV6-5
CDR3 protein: CASSQPTEDYTEAFF

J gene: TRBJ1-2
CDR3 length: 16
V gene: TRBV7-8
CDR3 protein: CASSLAGGAPAYGYTF

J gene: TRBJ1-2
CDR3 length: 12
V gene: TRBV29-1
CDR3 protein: CSVVGQRGGYTF

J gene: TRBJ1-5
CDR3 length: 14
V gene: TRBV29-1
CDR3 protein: CSVEAGTGDQPQHF

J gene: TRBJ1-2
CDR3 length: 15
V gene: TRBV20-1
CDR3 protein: CSRYATTGLPLGYTF

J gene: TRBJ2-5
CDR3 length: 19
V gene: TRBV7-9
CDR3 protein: CASSPRTGDVYFKQETQYF

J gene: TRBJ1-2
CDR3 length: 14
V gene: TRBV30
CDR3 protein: CAWSPWDSNYGYTF

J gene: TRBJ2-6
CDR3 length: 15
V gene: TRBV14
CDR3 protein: CASSQLEMASDVLTF

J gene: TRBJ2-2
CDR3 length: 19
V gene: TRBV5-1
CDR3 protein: CASSPNAWTGRFVGGELFF

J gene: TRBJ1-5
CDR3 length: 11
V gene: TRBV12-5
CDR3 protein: CASGSGGSQHF

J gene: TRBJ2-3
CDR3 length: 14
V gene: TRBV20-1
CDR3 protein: CSARDRELVDTQYF

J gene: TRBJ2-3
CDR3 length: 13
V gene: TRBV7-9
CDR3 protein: CASGEGGTDTQYF

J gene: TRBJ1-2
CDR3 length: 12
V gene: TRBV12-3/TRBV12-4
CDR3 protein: CASSRINYGYTF